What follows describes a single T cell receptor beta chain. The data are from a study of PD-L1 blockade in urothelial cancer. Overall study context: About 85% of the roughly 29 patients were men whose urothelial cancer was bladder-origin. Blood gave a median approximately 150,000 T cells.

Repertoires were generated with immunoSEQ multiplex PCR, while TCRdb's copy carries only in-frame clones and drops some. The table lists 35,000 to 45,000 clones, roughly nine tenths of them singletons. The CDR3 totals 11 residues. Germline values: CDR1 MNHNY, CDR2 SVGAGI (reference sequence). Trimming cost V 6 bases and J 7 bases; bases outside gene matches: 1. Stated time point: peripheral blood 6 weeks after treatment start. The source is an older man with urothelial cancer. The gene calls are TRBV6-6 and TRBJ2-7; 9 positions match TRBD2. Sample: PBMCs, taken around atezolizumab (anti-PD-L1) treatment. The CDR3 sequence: CASRAGGEQYF. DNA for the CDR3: TGTGCCAGCAGGGCGGGGGGGGAGCAGTACTTC.